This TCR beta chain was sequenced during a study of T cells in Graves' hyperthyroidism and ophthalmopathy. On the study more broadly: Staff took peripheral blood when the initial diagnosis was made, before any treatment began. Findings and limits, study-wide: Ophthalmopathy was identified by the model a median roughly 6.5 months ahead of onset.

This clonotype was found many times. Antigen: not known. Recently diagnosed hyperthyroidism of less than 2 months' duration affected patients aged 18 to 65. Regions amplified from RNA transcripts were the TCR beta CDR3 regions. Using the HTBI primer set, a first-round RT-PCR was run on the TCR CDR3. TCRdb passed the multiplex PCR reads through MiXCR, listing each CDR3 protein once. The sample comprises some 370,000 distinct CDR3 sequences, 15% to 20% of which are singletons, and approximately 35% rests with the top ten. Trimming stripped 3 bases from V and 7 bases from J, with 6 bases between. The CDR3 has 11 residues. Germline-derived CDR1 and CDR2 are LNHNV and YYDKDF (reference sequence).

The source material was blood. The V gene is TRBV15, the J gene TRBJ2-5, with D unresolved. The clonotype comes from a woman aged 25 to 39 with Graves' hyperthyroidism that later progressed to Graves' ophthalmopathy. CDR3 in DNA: TGTGCCACCAGCAGGTTCTCGACCCAGTACTTC. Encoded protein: CATSRFSTQYF.